Listed here are 24 T cell receptor beta chains from one sample, sequenced in a study of blood T cell repertoires in COVID-19. Only in-frame clones appear in the TCRdb table, and some are missing; sequencing was by immunoSEQ multiplex PCR. The sample records 190,000 or so clones, around 87% being singletons. The sample was peripheral blood. Receptors were obtained from a woman in her thirties with active or convalescent COVID-19.

The chain employs TRBV3-1 (or the pseudogene TRBV3-2) and TRBJ2-1, with 9 bases matching TRBD2. CDR1 and CDR2 from the germline V gene are LGHDT and YNNKEL (reference sequence). This CDR3 has 14 amino acids. The junction had 2 bases not matched to a gene; V was cut back by 0 bases and J by 8 bases. CDR3 protein: CASSQDSGGDEQFF. Written as DNA, the CDR3 is TGTGCCAGCAGCCAAGATAGCGGGGGCGATGAGCAGTTCTTC.

CDR3 sequence: CASGSNLGTSGETQYF. In DNA, the CDR3 is TGTGCTAGTGGTTCGAACCTCGGGACTAGTGGAGAGACCCAGTACTTC. The gene calls are TRBV12-5 and TRBJ2-5; 8 positions agree with TRBD2. V lost 4 bases to trimming and J lost 4 bases; unmatched junction nucleotides: 11. The CDR3 consists of 16 residues. Germline V gene sequence: CDR1 LGHNT, CDR2 FRNRAP.

V usage is TRBV19 and J usage is TRBJ2-7; the D is unclear. The CDR3 is made up of 14 amino acids. From germline, CDR1 is LNHDA and CDR2 SQIVND (reference sequence). V gave up 4 bases and J gave up 5 bases, with 15 bases separating them. The DNA for the CDR3 is TGTGCCAGTAGTAACCGGGTCCAACAACACGAGCAGTACTTC. Protein sequence: CASSNRVQQHEQYF.

The CDR3 spells CASSLSGSGGNQPQHF. In DNA form, the CDR3 reads TGTGCCAGCAGCTTATCGGGGAGTGGTGGCAATCAGCCCCAGCATTTT. V gene TRBV13 combines with J gene TRBJ1-5; D is unresolved. V was pared by 2 bases and J by 2 bases, with 13 bases between. Germline lookup yields CDR1 PRHDT and CDR2 FYEKMQ (reference sequence). The CDR3 spans 16 residues.

This clone was observed a handful of times. This chain uses TRBV6-5 with TRBJ1-2; D not resolved. This CDR3 has 13 residues. The germline gives CDR1 MNHEY, CDR2 SVGAGI. V lost 0 bases and J lost 8, with 10 bases in between. Here the CDR3 reads CASSYSRTEGYTF. For the CDR3, the DNA is TGTGCCAGCAGTTACTCGAGGACTGAGGGCTACACCTTC.

The chain recombines TRBV11-2 with TRBJ1-2; 7 positions match TRBD1. Germline V CDR1 and CDR2: SGHAT, FQNNGV. The J segment lost 3 bases and the V segment lost 1 base, leaving 11 bases of the junction unmatched. CDR3 size: 17 residues. The CDR3, as DNA: TGTGCCAGCAGCTTAGGCTTAGGGGGCGCGGTTGACTATGGCTACACCTTC. Translated: CASSLGLGGAVDYGYTF.

This clone was counted a single time. V and J are TRBV2 and TRBJ2-7, with unresolved D. The germline gives CDR1 SNHLY, CDR2 FYNNEI. The CDR3 contains 13 residues. CDR3 sequence: CASLDLPSYEQYF. CDR3 DNA sequence: TGTGCTAGTTTAGACTTGCCGTCCTACGAGCAGTACTTC.

This chain uses TRBV18 with TRBJ1-2; no definite D call. The V end lost 0 bases, the J end lost 4 bases, and 9 bases lay between the germline ends. From germline, CDR1 is KGHSH and CDR2 LQKENI. This CDR3 has 14 amino acids. This chain's CDR3 is CASSPPSRSYGYTF. CDR3 sequence (DNA): TGTGCCAGCTCACCACCGTCCCGGAGCTATGGCTACACCTTC.

The genes are TRBV6-5 and TRBJ2-5; the D gene is possibly TRBD1 (6 bases). The CDR3 consists of 14 residues. Germline CDR1 reads MNHEY; CDR2 reads SVGAGI. Trimming stripped 5 bases from V and 5 bases from J, with 15 bases between. Here the CDR3 reads CASSNPTGIETQYF. DNA of the CDR3: TGTGCCAGCAGTAACCCCACAGGGATTGAGACCCAGTACTTC.

The chain is built from TRBV3-1 (or the pseudogene TRBV3-2) and TRBJ1-1, with D perhaps TRBD1 (6 bases). Trimming took off 1 base at V and 3 bases at J, with 9 bases between the two ends. The CDR3 extends over 14 amino acids. In germline, CDR1 is LGHDT, CDR2 YNNKEL (reference sequence). The CDR3 protein is CASSQAWGHTEAFF. The CDR3 region has the DNA TGTGCCAGCAGCCAAGCTTGGGGGCACACTGAAGCTTTCTTT.

The rearrangement joins TRBV18 to TRBJ1-1; D remains ambiguous. CDR1 KGHSH and CDR2 LQKENI come from the germline V gene. The length of the CDR3 is 14 residues. Trimming pared 1 base from V and 7 bases from J, leaving 13 bases between. The CDR3 reads CASSPRSRGDEAFF. CDR3 in DNA: TGTGCCAGCTCACCACGGTCCCGGGGAGATGAAGCTTTCTTT.

The genes are TRBV20-1 and TRBJ1-1, with D unresolved. The CDR3 has 11 amino acids. Trimming shortened V by 5 bases and J by 6 bases, and 10 bases separated the two germline ends. Germline lookup yields CDR1 DFQATT and CDR2 SNEGSKA (reference sequence). This CDR3 reads CSALTVAEAFF. The CDR3 nucleotides are TGCAGTGCTCTTACGGTGGCTGAAGCTTTCTTT.

The CDR3, as DNA: TGTGCCAGCAGTGAGGACAACAATCAGCCCCAGCATTTT. Its protein product is CASSEDNNQPQHF. The rearrangement joins TRBV6-4 to TRBJ1-5; the D gene is possibly TRBD1 (5 bases). Trimming cost V 3 bases and J 3 bases, with 6 bases left between them. Germline CDR1 MRHNA, CDR2 SNTAGT. The length of the CDR3 is 13 residues.

This clone was seen once. The genes are TRBV28 and TRBJ2-7; possibly TRBD2 for D (5 bases). Germline V lookup: CDR1 MDHEN, CDR2 SYDVKM. This CDR3 is 15 amino acids long. Trimming removed 1 base from V and 3 bases from J, with 13 bases in between. The chain's CDR3 is CASSLYWTDNYEQYF. DNA for the CDR3: TGTGCCAGCAGTTTATACTGGACTGATAACTACGAGCAGTACTTC.

The genes are TRBV6-6 and TRBJ2-1, with TRBD2 matching 14 bases. V was clipped by 6 bases and J by 5 bases; unmatched bases: 6. This CDR3 has 16 amino acids. Germline V lookup: CDR1 MNHNY, CDR2 SVGAGI (reference sequence). CDR3 nucleotide sequence: TGTGCCAGCAGAAGACTAGCGGGAGGGCTTGACAATGAGCAGTTCTTC. Residues: CASRRLAGGLDNEQFF.

The V gene is TRBV28, the J gene TRBJ2-7; TRBD1 matches at 8 bases. The CDR3 runs 14 residues. Germline V CDR1 and CDR2: MDHEN, SYDVKM. J lost 3 bases, V lost 3 bases, and 4 bases had no gene match. In nucleotides, the CDR3 is TGTGCCAGCAGTTTCCCCGGACAGGGCTACGAGCAGTACTTC. Translated: CASSFPGQGYEQYF.

The chain uses TRBV19 and TRBJ2-2; 7 positions agree with TRBD1. This CDR3 is built from 14 residues. Germline V lookup: CDR1 LNHDA, CDR2 SQIVND (reference sequence). Losses at the gene ends were 6 bases for V and 7 bases for J; bases not matched to a gene: 8. The CDR3 region has the DNA TGTGCCAGTAGACAGGGGCCTATAGACGGGGAGCTGTTTTTT. Amino acid sequence: CASRQGPIDGELFF.

The rearrangement links TRBV19 to TRBJ2-1, with 12 bases aligning to TRBD2. This CDR3 contains 14 residues. Germline CDR1 reads LNHDA; CDR2 reads SQIVND (reference sequence). Losses at the gene ends were 5 bases for V and 9 bases for J; bases not matched to a gene: 5. The CDR3 here is CASSPSGRAREQFF. DNA of the CDR3: TGTGCCAGTAGTCCTAGCGGGAGGGCCCGTGAGCAGTTCTTC.

Details on this clone: Other DNA sequences within the sample encode an identical CDR3. V and J are TRBV11-2 and TRBJ1-6; D perhaps matches TRBD1 (6 bases). The CDR3 totals 14 residues. V was cut by 1 base and J by 5 bases, with 6 bases left in between. Looked up from germline, CDR1 is SGHAT and CDR2 is FQNNGV. The chain's CDR3 is CASSLGQDNSPLHF. CDR3 DNA sequence: TGTGCCAGCAGCTTAGGACAGGATAATTCACCCCTCCACTTT. Using reference TRBV11-2 and TRBJ1-6 for the parts outside the CDR3, the full variable domain is EAGVAQSPRYKIIEKRQSVAFWCNPISGHATLYWYQQILGQGPKLLIQFQNNGVVDDSQLPKDRFSAERLKGVDSTLKIQPAKLEDSAVYLCASSLGQDNSPLHFGNGTRLTVT.

The chain uses TRBV10-2 and TRBJ1-3; D might be TRBD1 (6 bases). The V end was cut by 4 bases, the J end by 2 bases, with 9 bases between. The germline V gene encodes CDR1 WSHSY and CDR2 SAAADI. The length of the CDR3 is 14 residues. Written as DNA, the CDR3 is TGCGCCAGCAGTGCCGGACAGCCTGGAAACACCATATATTTT. It translates to CASSAGQPGNTIYF.

The CDR3 sequence is CASSPSGAIYSNQPQHF. As DNA, the CDR3 is TGTGCCAGCAGTCCTTCAGGGGCGATCTATAGCAATCAGCCCCAGCATTTT. This chain uses TRBV2 with TRBJ1-5, with D possibly being TRBD1 (6 bases). With 5 bases removed from V and 0 bases from J, the gap between germline ends came to 17 bases. Germline CDR1 SNHLY, CDR2 FYNNEI. There are 17 residues in the CDR3.

This chain uses TRBV5-1 with TRBJ2-1; TRBD2 aligns across 12 bases. The germline CDR1 and CDR2 sequences are SGHRS and YFSETQ. The CDR3 spans 15 residues. Trimming removed 1 base from V and 8 bases from J; junction bases left unmatched: 4. CDR3 coding DNA: TGCGCCAGCAGCTTGAGGACTAGCGGGAATCATGAGCAGTTCTTC. It encodes CASSLRTSGNHEQFF.

The chain employs TRBV28 and TRBJ2-7; 10 bases are shared with TRBD1. This CDR3 has 14 residues. V gave up 4 bases and J gave up 0 bases; unmatched junction bases: 0. The germline V gene encodes CDR1 MDHEN and CDR2 SYDVKM. The CDR3 spells CASSWDRGSYEQYF. The CDR3 DNA reads TGTGCCAGCAGTTGGGACAGGGGCTCCTACGAGCAGTACTTC.

The chain employs TRBV19 and TRBJ2-7; the match to TRBD1 covers 10 bases. The junction had 2 bases not matched to a gene; V was cut back by 4 bases and J by 2 bases. This CDR3 comprises 14 residues. The V gene's germline CDR1 is LNHDA and CDR2 SQIVND (reference sequence). The CDR3: CASSRGQGPYEQYF. The CDR3, as DNA: TGTGCCAGTAGTAGGGGACAGGGGCCCTACGAGCAGTACTTC. The whole variable domain, filled in from reference TRBV19 and TRBJ2-7, reads DGGITQSPKYLFRKEGQNVTLSCEQNLNHDAMYWYRQDPGQGLRLIYYSQIVNDFQKGDIAEGYSVSREKKESFPLTVTSAQKNPTAFYLCASSRGQGPYEQYFGPGTRLTVT.